The source of this T cell receptor beta chain is a study of T cells in women clearing cervical HPV infection. Overall study: Controls gave blood once infection was undetectable; cases at lesion identification. Study-wide results and caveats: TRBV6-7 relative abundance averaged roughly 0.099% in cases and approximately 0.15% in controls.

The CDR3 covers 18 residues. J gave up 0 bases and V 9 bases, and 16 bases lay outside the gene matches. Per the germline V gene, CDR1 is SNHLY and CDR2 is FYNNEI. Generated by immunoSEQ multiplex PCR, the TCRdb table keeps only in-frame clones and is missing some. Its table lists about 39,000 clones. About this clone: Its specificity is not known. The read ends 3 residues early relative to the CDR3; the germline J gene fills the gap. The sample has other DNA sequences that encode this CDR3 too.

This chain links TRBV2 with TRBJ1-1; 10 bases align to TRBD1. Material: blood buffy coat. This clonotype was sampled from a woman between 18 and 70 years old with a cervical HPV16 infection that either progressed to CIN3+ or cleared (not recorded which). The CDR3 DNA, read in part, is TGTGCCAGAGTAGGGGGACAGGGGATTATTAGCGTGAACACTGAA. As protein: CARVGGQGIISVNTE. The full CDR3 protein reads CARVGGQGIISVNTEAFF. Filled out from reference TRBV2 and TRBJ1-1, the complete variable domain reads EPEVTQTPSHQVTQMGQEVILRCVPISNHLYFYWYRQILGQKVEFLVSFYNNEISEKSEIFDDQFSVERPDGSNFTLKIRSTKLEDSAMYFCARVGGQGIISVNTEAFFGQGTRLTVV.